Listed below are T cell receptor beta chains from one sample, sequenced in a study of blood T cell repertoires in COVID-19. Using immunoSEQ multiplex PCR, the repertoire was profiled, and TCRdb retains in-frame clones only, with some absent. The sample yields more than 250,000 clones, 65% to 90% seen once. The sequencing sample was made of peripheral blood. These receptors were taken from a man aged 45-65 years with active or convalescent COVID-19. The CDR3 runs from the conserved cysteine through the conserved F or W. D genes are given only for firm matches. Only part of the rows carry a size: once, few, many, or a class if the clone is expanded.

abundance: .; v_gene: TRBV7-9; j_gene: TRBJ2-7; d_gene: TRBD2; CDR3nt: TGTGCCAGCAGCTCGGGAGGGAGAGTAGCCTACGAGCAGTACTTC; CDR3aa: CASSSGGRVAYEQYF
abundance: .; v_gene: TRBV30; j_gene: TRBJ2-2; d_gene: .; CDR3nt: TGTGCCTGGAGTCCATGGGGCCTAGCGCAGAACACCGGGGAGCTGTTTTTT; CDR3aa: CAWSPWGLAQNTGELFF
abundance: once; v_gene: TRBV27; j_gene: TRBJ2-1; d_gene: .; CDR3nt: TGTGCCAGCACCATCAGGGGAAGTTACAATGAGCAGTTCTTC; CDR3aa: CASTIRGSYNEQFF
abundance: .; v_gene: TRBV6-2/TRBV6-3; j_gene: TRBJ1-2; d_gene: .; CDR3nt: TGTGCCAGCAGTTACTCGATACTGGGGCTATACTTC; CDR3aa: CASSYSILGLYF
abundance: .; v_gene: TRBV28; j_gene: TRBJ2-2; d_gene: .; CDR3nt: TGTGCCAGCAGTTTATGGCAGGGTACGCCCCAAACGAACACCGGGGAGCTGTTTTTT; CDR3aa: CASSLWQGTPQTNTGELFF
abundance: .; v_gene: TRBV7-9; j_gene: TRBJ1-1; d_gene: .; CDR3nt: TGTGCCAGCAGCTTATTGGCTTTAGGGGACACTGAAGCTTTCTTT; CDR3aa: CASSLLALGDTEAFF
abundance: .; v_gene: TRBV5-5; j_gene: TRBJ2-2; d_gene: TRBD1; CDR3nt: TGTGCCAGCAGCTCGGGACAGGGGATTAACACCGGGGAGCTGTTTTTT; CDR3aa: CASSSGQGINTGELFF
abundance: .; v_gene: TRBV14; j_gene: TRBJ1-1; d_gene: TRBD1; CDR3nt: TGTGCCAGCAGCCAAGGGACAGGGGGCATGAACACTGAAGCTTTCTTT; CDR3aa: CASSQGTGGMNTEAFF
abundance: .; v_gene: TRBV23-1; j_gene: TRBJ2-1; d_gene: TRBD1; CDR3nt: TGCGCCAGCAGTCAATGGGTTGGGGACAGAAGGACAAGGTACAATGAGCAGTTCTTC; CDR3aa: CASSQWVGDRRTRYNEQFF
abundance: .; v_gene: TRBV10-2; j_gene: TRBJ1-4; d_gene: .; CDR3nt: TGCGCGAGTCGGGGAACTAATGAAAAACTGTTTTTT; CDR3aa: CASRGTNEKLFF
abundance: .; v_gene: TRBV7-2; j_gene: TRBJ2-7; d_gene: .; CDR3nt: TGTGCCAGCCGTGTTTCAACAGGGATTATCAACGAGCAGTACTTC; CDR3aa: CASRVSTGIINEQYF
abundance: .; v_gene: TRBV4-2; j_gene: TRBJ1-5; d_gene: TRBD1; CDR3nt: TGTGCCAGCAGCCAAGAAGACAGGGAGGCTCAGCCCCAGCATTTT; CDR3aa: CASSQEDREAQPQHF
abundance: .; v_gene: TRBV13; j_gene: TRBJ2-3; d_gene: .; CDR3nt: TGTGCCAGCAGCTTGGAGGCCGACGACACAGATACGCAGTATTTT; CDR3aa: CASSLEADDTDTQYF
abundance: .; v_gene: TRBV12-5; j_gene: TRBJ1-1; d_gene: TRBD1; CDR3nt: TGTGCTAGTGGTTTGGCCGAACCCGACAGGGTAACTGAAGCTTTCTTT; CDR3aa: CASGLAEPDRVTEAFF
abundance: .; v_gene: TRBV6-5; j_gene: TRBJ1-2; d_gene: TRBD1; CDR3nt: TGTGCCAGCAGTTACTCCGAACAGGGGAACTATGGCTACACCTTC; CDR3aa: CASSYSEQGNYGYTF
abundance: .; v_gene: TRBV11-2; j_gene: TRBJ1-5; d_gene: .; CDR3nt: TGTGCCAGCAGCTTAACATGGGGGGAAGGTCAGCCCCAGCATTTT; CDR3aa: CASSLTWGEGQPQHF
abundance: once; v_gene: TRBV5-4; j_gene: TRBJ2-7; d_gene: .; CDR3nt: TGTGCCAGCAGCTTGGGGGGAGCAATGGGCTCCTACGAGCAGTACTTC; CDR3aa: CASSLGGAMGSYEQYF